The table lists the clone carrying this T cell receptor beta chain with a count of one. Germline V CDR1 and CDR2: SEHNR, FQNEAQ (reference sequence). The CDR3 totals 16 residues. V was trimmed by 4 bases and J by 1 base, leaving 14 bases between them. Sequencing was performed with immunoSEQ multiplex PCR; in TCRdb, only in-frame clones are kept and a portion is missing. Of about 96,000 clones detected, 92% appear once; the ten largest clones hold around 2.5%. The data were obtained in a study of T cell changes during pregnancy in multiple sclerosis. V gene TRBV7-9 combines with J gene TRBJ1-3; a possible D gene is TRBD1 (6 bases). Material: peripheral blood, obtained in the first trimester of pregnancy. This receptor was identified in a female donor with multiple sclerosis, enrolled in a pregnancy study. The chain's CDR3 is CASSSSMTGSGNTIYF. DNA for the CDR3: TGTGCCAGCAGCTCCTCTATGACAGGTTCTGGAAACACCATATATTTT.